Shown below are 29 T cell receptor beta chains from a single sample sequenced in a study of T cell repertoires in cytomegalovirus infection. Using its own MiXCR run on the reads, TCRdb lists one record per CDR3 protein. The sample consists of 480,000 or so distinct CDR3 sequences, over 9% of them appearing once. The specimen sequenced was PBMCs. These receptors came from a human donor in good health (CMV status not recorded). Some clones in this sample may be carry-over from other donors' samples.

This clonotype was seen repeatedly, ten times or more. Mismatch with germline at one junction end may stem from a read error. The chain employs TRBV11-2 and TRBJ2-1; the D gene is possibly TRBD2 (6 bases). This CDR3 has 17 residues. Looked up from germline, CDR1 is SGHAT and CDR2 is FQNNGV. CDR3 region: CASSLEGRGPSYNEQFF. CDR3 DNA sequence: TGTGCCAGCAGCCTAGAAGGGCGGGGACCCTCCTACAATGAGCAGTTCTTC.

This clonotype was seen repeatedly, ten times or more. The rearrangement joins TRBV6-5 to TRBJ2-1; D gene ambiguous. The ends were cut back, 4 bases at V and 6 bases at J, with 13 bases in the middle. Germline CDR1 reads MNHEY; CDR2 reads SVGAGI. This CDR3 contains 14 residues. The CDR3 sequence is CASSLLRGPNEQFF. For the CDR3, the DNA is TGTGCCAGCAGTTTGTTGAGAGGACCCAATGAGCAGTTCTTC.

The rearrangement uses TRBV29-1 and TRBJ1-2; D is unclear. This CDR3 comprises 11 residues. Trimming pared 6 bases from V and 7 bases from J, leaving 12 bases between. Germline values: CDR1 SQVTM, CDR2 ANQGSEA. This chain's CDR3 is CSVPLGGGYTF. The CDR3 bases are TGCAGCGTCCCCCTCGGCGGTGGCTACACCTTC. Full variable domain (remainder filled in from reference TRBV29-1 and TRBJ1-2): SAVISQKPSRDICQRGTSLTIQCQVDSQVTMMFWYRQQPGQSLTLIATANQGSEATYESGFVIDKFPISRPNLTFSTLTVSNMSPEDSSIYLCSVPLGGGYTFGSGTRLTVV.

This clonotype was found many times. The chain recombines TRBV15 with TRBJ2-2, with TRBD2 identical over 14 bases. V dropped 1 base and J dropped 8; count of bases not matched to a gene: 9. From germline, CDR1 is LNHNV and CDR2 YYDKDF (reference sequence). The CDR3 has 18 amino acids. The CDR3 DNA reads as TGTGCCACCAGCAGAGGACTAGCGGGAGGGTCCGTGTCTGGGGAGCTGTTTTTT. Its protein product is CATSRGLAGGSVSGELFF.

There are many counts of this clonotype. This chain links TRBV7-9 with TRBJ2-5; D unresolved. Trimming took off 4 bases at V and 1 base at J, with 1 base between the two ends. CDR1 is SEHNR, CDR2 FQNEAQ, per germline (reference sequence). The CDR3 extends over 11 amino acids. This CDR3 is CASSSQETQYF. CDR3 DNA sequence: TGTGCCAGCAGCTCCCAAGAGACCCAGTACTTC.

This clonotype was seen at least ten times. This chain connects TRBV6-2 or TRBV6-3 to TRBJ1-5, with D possibly being TRBD1 (5 bases). Trimming stripped 2 bases from V and 2 bases from J, with 10 bases between. The CDR3 is 15 amino acids. CDR1 MNHEY and CDR2 SVGEGT come from the germline V gene. In DNA, the CDR3 is TGTGCCAGCAGTTACGTAGGGGACGGCAATCAGCCCCAGCATTTT. This translates into CASSYVGDGNQPQHF.

This clonotype has at least ten counts. The rearrangement joins TRBV12-3 or TRBV12-4 to TRBJ2-1, with 7 bases aligning to TRBD2. This CDR3 has 14 amino acids. V was clipped by 7 bases and J by 2 bases; unmatched bases: 5. The CDR3 spells CASKASGAYNEQFF. The CDR3 DNA reads TGTGCCAGCAAAGCTAGCGGAGCCTACAATGAGCAGTTCTTC.

The chain employs TRBV5-1 and TRBJ2-1; the match to TRBD2 covers 7 bases. CDR3 length equals 13 residues. CDR1 and CDR2 (germline): SGHRS, YFSETQ. J lost 9 bases, V lost 4 bases, and 7 bases had no gene match. The CDR3: CASSLRVAGEQFF. The CDR3, as DNA: TGCGCCAGCAGCCTCCGAGTAGCGGGTGAGCAGTTCTTC.

At least ten counts were recorded for this clonotype. This chain's CDR3 is CASGLALRGIGTGELFF. In nucleotides, the CDR3 is TGTGCTAGTGGTTTGGCCCTCCGGGGGATCGGGACCGGGGAGCTGTTTTTT. The chain has TRBV12-5 and TRBJ2-2, with D possibly TRBD2 on 6 matching bases. This CDR3 is 17 amino acids long. The V gene lost 1 base and the J gene lost 5 bases, with 17 bases spanning the gap. Germline loops: CDR1 LGHNT, CDR2 FRNRAP.

This clonotype was seen repeatedly, ten times or more. The rearrangement uses TRBV27 and TRBJ2-7; 11 nucleotides match TRBD2. Germline values: CDR1 MNHEY, CDR2 SMNVEV (reference sequence). The V gene end was trimmed by 4 bases and the J gene end by 3 bases; junction bases not matched to a gene: 8. The CDR3 sequence is 16 residues long. This chain's CDR3 is CASSSQSLAGDYEQYF. The CDR3 region has the DNA TGTGCCAGCAGTTCGCAGTCACTAGCGGGAGACTACGAGCAGTACTTC.

This clonotype has at least ten counts. This chain connects TRBV12-3 or TRBV12-4 to TRBJ2-1; 9 bases agree with TRBD2. This CDR3 spans 14 amino acids. The V gene end was trimmed by 6 bases and the J gene end by 6 bases; junction bases not matched to a gene: 6. In DNA form, the CDR3 reads TGTGCCAGCAGGGGGGCGGGAGGGACCAATGAGCAGTTCTTC. Residues: CASRGAGGTNEQFF.

The V and J genes are TRBV9 and TRBJ2-3; the D gene is possibly TRBD2 (5 bases). Trimming stripped 3 bases from V and 0 bases from J, with 11 bases between. Looked up from germline, CDR1 is SGDLS and CDR2 is YYNGEE. The CDR3 sequence is 15 residues long. Here the CDR3 reads CASSARADSTDTQYF. The CDR3 DNA follows: TGTGCCAGCAGCGCCCGAGCGGATAGCACAGATACGCAGTATTTT.

This chain links TRBV6-8 with TRBJ2-3; D not resolved. V was clipped by 10 bases and J by 6 bases, with 17 bases between them. Germline lookup yields CDR1 MNHGY and CDR2 SAAAGT. The CDR3 is 13 residues long. The CDR3 DNA sequence: TGTGCCACCTGGGGTGGCATGGAGGATACGCAGTATTTT. Amino acids: CATWGGMEDTQYF.

This chain uses TRBV14 with TRBJ1-1; D call uncertain. The length of the CDR3 is 13 residues. Trimming removed 1 base at V and 4 bases at J, with 7 bases between. CDR1 and CDR2 (germline): SGHDN, FVKESK. The CDR3 region is CASSQGTVTEAFF. The CDR3 coding sequence is TGTGCCAGCAGCCAAGGGACGGTCACTGAAGCTTTCTTT.

This clonotype was seen many times. The V and J genes are TRBV20-1 and TRBJ2-1; no reliable D call. V was shortened by 2 bases and J by 1 base, with 9 bases between the two germline ends. The CDR3 runs to 14 residues. Germline CDR1 is DFQATT and CDR2 is SNEGSKA (reference sequence). CDR3 DNA sequence: TGCAGTGCTAGAACCCCCGGTTCCTACAATGAGCAGTTCTTC. Translating it yields CSARTPGSYNEQFF.

This clonotype was seen a handful of times. The rearrangement links TRBV3-1 to TRBJ1-1; TRBD1 matches at 7 bases. J was trimmed by 4 bases and V by 1 base; bases with no gene match: 0. Germline V gives CDR1 LGHDT, CDR2 YNNKEL (reference sequence). This CDR3 spans 13 amino acids. This CDR3 reads CASSQAGGTEAFF. CDR3 DNA sequence: TGTGCCAGCAGCCAAGCAGGGGGCACTGAAGCTTTCTTT.

This clonotype has at least ten counts. V is TRBV11-1 and J is TRBJ2-1, with 7 bases aligning to TRBD2. CDR1 SGHAT and CDR2 FQDESV come from the germline V gene (reference sequence). The CDR3 spans 14 residues. Losses at the gene ends were 1 base for V and 8 bases for J; bases not matched to a gene: 5. CDR3 loop: CASSLGLASYEQFF. As DNA, the CDR3 is TGTGCCAGCAGCTTAGGACTAGCAAGCTATGAGCAGTTCTTC.

This clonotype appeared many times. The chain links TRBV4-1 to TRBJ1-1, with a tentative D call TRBD1 (5 bases). Per germline, CDR1 MGHRA and CDR2 YSYEKL. V was clipped by 4 bases and J by 5 bases, with 17 bases between them. The CDR3 has 15 amino acids. CDR3 residues: CASSLEGTQRTEAFF. CDR3 coding DNA: TGCGCCAGCAGCCTGGAAGGGACTCAGAGGACTGAAGCTTTCTTT.

V and J are TRBV5-1 and TRBJ2-6, with D perhaps matching TRBD2 (5 bases). The V gene lost 4 bases and the J gene lost 0 bases, with 23 bases spanning the gap. CDR3 length: 20 amino acids. Germline-derived CDR1 and CDR2 are SGHRS and YFSETQ. DNA of the CDR3: TGCGCCAGCAGCCCTATTATTCTTTCGGGGAACAGCTCTGGGGCCAACGTCCTGACTTTC. Amino acid sequence: CASSPIILSGNSSGANVLTF.

This clonotype was counted at least ten times. The V call is TRBV6-5, the J call TRBJ1-5; a weak D match, TRBD1 (5 bases). V lost 0 bases, J lost 3 bases, and 15 bases lay in between. This CDR3 is 17 amino acids long. Germline V gene sequence: CDR1 MNHEY, CDR2 SVGAGI. The CDR3 region is CASSYSIGDSLNQPQHF. The CDR3 bases are TGTGCCAGCAGTTACTCGATAGGAGACAGCCTCAATCAGCCCCAGCATTTT.

This clonotype was seen at least ten times. A junction boundary mismatches the germline segment, possibly from a read error. The J gene is TRBJ2-5, the V gene TRBV7-9, with 9 bases that match TRBD2. The germline V gene encodes CDR1 SEHNR and CDR2 FQNEAQ (reference sequence). This CDR3 has 14 amino acids. Written as DNA, the CDR3 is TGTGCCAGCAGCGTAGCGGGAGCCGAAGAGACCCAGTACTTC. This encodes CASSVAGAEETQYF. Full variable domain (outside the CDR3, taken from reference TRBV7-9 and TRBJ2-5): DTGVSQNPRHKITKRGQNVTFRCDPISEHNRLYWYRQTLGQGPEFLTYFQNEAQLEKSRLLSDRFSAERPKGSFSTLEIQRTEQGDSAMYLCASSVAGAEETQYFGPGTRLLVL.

This clonotype has a count of ten or more. The V call is TRBV12-3 or TRBV12-4, the J call TRBJ1-4, with TRBD1 matching 7 bases. This CDR3 contains 14 residues. Germline trimming cut 4 bases from V and 5 bases from J; bases unmatched to any gene: 4. CDR3 in amino acids: CASSYGTVNEKLFF. In nucleotides, the CDR3 is TGTGCCAGCAGTTATGGGACAGTGAATGAAAAACTGTTTTTT.

This clonotype was counted at least ten times. The chain couples TRBV20-1 to TRBJ2-7; a weak D match, TRBD1 (7 bases). This CDR3 has 14 residues. V was shortened by 2 bases and J by 7 bases, with 18 bases between the two germline ends. Germline lookup yields CDR1 DFQATT and CDR2 SNEGSKA (reference sequence). Here the CDR3 DNA reads TGCAGTGCTAGATTGCAGGGGGGCTACCTGGAGCAGTACTTC. It codes for CSARLQGGYLEQYF.

There are many counts of this clonotype. The CDR3 nucleotides are TGTGCCAGCAGTAAAGGGCCCTACGGCTACACCTTC. It specifies CASSKGPYGYTF. V is TRBV6-1 and J is TRBJ1-2; unclear D gene. Trimming removed 5 bases at V and 8 bases at J, with 12 bases between. Germline CDR1 reads MNHNS; CDR2 reads SASEGT. The CDR3 runs to 12 residues.

This clonotype was found many times. The chain is built from TRBV20-1 and TRBJ2-2; D ambiguous. The V gene lost 3 bases and the J gene lost 1 base, with 9 bases spanning the gap. CDR3 length equals 14 residues. From germline, CDR1 is DFQATT and CDR2 SNEGSKA (reference sequence). The CDR3 nucleotides read TGCAGTGCTAGTGTTCTGGGGAACACCGGGGAGCTGTTTTTT. This codes for CSASVLGNTGELFF.

This clonotype has a handful of counts. CDR3 bases: TGTGCCATCAGGGAACCGGGACGGAGAGCCTACGAGCAGTACTTC. Its protein product is CAIREPGRRAYEQYF. The chain combines TRBV10-3 with TRBJ2-7; possibly TRBD1 or TRBD2 for D (5 bases each). The CDR3 extends over 15 amino acids. Trimming cost V 6 bases and J 2 bases, with 17 bases left between them. Germline CDR1 and CDR2: ENHRY and SYGVKD.

The chain has TRBV12-3 or TRBV12-4 and TRBJ1-1; 7 nucleotides align to TRBD1. The CDR3 loop spans 15 amino acids. The V and J ends lost 5 bases and 0 bases, in that order; junction bases with no gene match: 6. DNA for the CDR3: TGTGCCAGCAGTCGACAGGGTACTATGAACACTGAAGCTTTCTTT. It yields the protein CASSRQGTMNTEAFF.

This clonotype was picked up many times. This chain joins TRBV7-2 and TRBJ1-2; D may be TRBD1 (6 bases). Germline-derived CDR1 and CDR2 are SGHTA and FQGNSA. The CDR3 length is 15 residues. V gave up 5 bases and J gave up 8 bases, with 21 bases separating them. CDR3 bases: TGTGCCAGCAGCATATCGGGATCGGGGGCTTTGGGCTACACCTTC. This encodes CASSISGSGALGYTF.

There are many counts of this clonotype. The chain combines TRBV10-3 with TRBJ2-7, with 9 bases aligning to TRBD2. Germline assignment: CDR1 ENHRY and CDR2 SYGVKD. This CDR3 comprises 17 residues. After removal of 3 bases from V and 3 bases from J, the junction contained 12 bases not matched to a gene. CDR3 loop: CAISEGRLAGRNYEQYF. In DNA, the CDR3 is TGTGCCATCAGTGAAGGCCGTCTAGCGGGGCGCAACTACGAGCAGTACTTC.